This T cell receptor beta chain was found in a study of blood T cell repertoires in COVID-19 (dated by TCRdb to 2018 to 2021). Looking at the study overall: Samples covering the acute and convalescent phases of COVID-19 were provided by collaborators in the United States, Italy and Spain. The prospective study material was composed of cDNA or gDNA derived from T cells, B-cell-depleted T cells, or PBMCs. The dataset comprised deeply sampled blood TCRbeta repertoires from subjects exposed to, actively infected with, or recovered from COVID-19. The repertoires were made available in a free public database intended to serve as a resource for research on the immune response to SARS-CoV-2. The samples were drawn from two sources: the first 160 participants of the ongoing ImmuneRACE study, and some 1,300 subjects contributed by 6 global collaborators. A de-identified subject ID, COVID-19 status, age in years and sex were almost always included in the sample metadata. Where HLA class I and class II types were available, the types were taken from metadata supplied by the sample provider, not from assay-based typing.

The CDR3 measures 14 amino acids from cysteine to phenylalanine. The retained sequence is limited to the CDR3, 42 bases, with the frame set at the first base. The germline V gene provides CDR1 SGHRS and CDR2 YFSETQ. Unmatched junction bases come to 5, with V trimmed by 5 bases and J by 6 bases. This clone was seen only a few times. Its antigen remains undetermined. Base qualities were left out, and no much larger clone turns up one base away. What the research found in general, with its limitations: The amount of clinical and demographic metadata varied by source and participant and was provided uncurated.

In the prospective study, participants were roughly 18 to 100 years old, resided in fewer than 25 geographic areas of the United States, and were enrolled through a virtual design. To assign participants to cohorts, the prospective study relied on clinical history that participants themselves reported in a screening survey and a study questionnaire. Exposed participants were defined as having been in contact with someone with a PCR-confirmed or clinician-diagnosed COVID-19 case within 2 weeks of study entry. Mobile phlebotomists in the prospective study collected whole blood, serum and a nasopharyngeal or oropharyngeal swab from every participant. Participants in the prospective study had the option to provide additional blood draws and questionnaires over a 2-month period. Before DNA extraction, prospective study blood samples were shipped either frozen or at room temperature. TCRbeta CDR3 regions were amplified from genomic DNA using the immunoSEQ Assay, a bias-controlled multiplex PCR. The original pipeline was this. The number of nucleated cells in each sample was estimated from the amplification of reference gene primers within the assay. To quantify the absolute abundance of each unique TCRbeta CDR3 rearrangement, sequence reads were collapsed and filtered. For each sample, productive Simpson clonality was calculated as the square root of Simpson's diversity index over productive rearrangements. The table comes from immuneACCESS by way of TCRdb, which keeps in-frame sequences with V and J called. Part of the clones is missing from these tables; in studies checked, under half for an unresolved V gene and the rest for unknown reasons. V, J and clone size are taken as reported in that table, and D and trimming were inferred from the DNA itself. This sample has a few hundred thousand clones in its table, and roughly 90% of those were observed once. The ten largest clones take up approximately 1% of the sample.

The V gene is TRBV5-1 and the J gene is TRBJ2-7; TRBD2 fits 13 bases in the junction. The sample taken for sequencing was PBMCs or T cells enriched from blood (not recorded which). The origin of this receptor is a woman aged 25 to 45 who had been exposed to COVID-19. The DNA sequence follows: TGCGCCAGCAGGCGGACTAGCGGGAGTTCCGAGCAGTACTTC. The encoded protein is CASRRTSGSSEQYF.